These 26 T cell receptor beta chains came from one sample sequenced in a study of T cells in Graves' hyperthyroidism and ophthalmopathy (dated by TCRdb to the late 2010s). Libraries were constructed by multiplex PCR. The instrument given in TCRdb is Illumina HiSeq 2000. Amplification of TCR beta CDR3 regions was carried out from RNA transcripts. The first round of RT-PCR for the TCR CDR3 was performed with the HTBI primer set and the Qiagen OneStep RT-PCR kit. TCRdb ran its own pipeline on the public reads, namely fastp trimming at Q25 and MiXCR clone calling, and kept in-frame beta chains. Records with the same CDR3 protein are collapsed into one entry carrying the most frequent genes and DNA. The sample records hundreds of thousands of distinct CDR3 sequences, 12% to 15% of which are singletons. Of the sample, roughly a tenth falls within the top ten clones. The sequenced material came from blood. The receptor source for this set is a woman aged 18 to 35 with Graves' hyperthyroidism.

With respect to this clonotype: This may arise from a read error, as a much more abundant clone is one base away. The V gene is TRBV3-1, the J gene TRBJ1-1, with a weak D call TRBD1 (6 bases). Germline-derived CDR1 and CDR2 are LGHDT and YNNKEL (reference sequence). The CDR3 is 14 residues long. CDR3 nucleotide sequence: TGTGCCAGCAGCCGGAAAATACAGGGACCTGAAGTTTTCTTT. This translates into CASSRKIQGPEVFF.

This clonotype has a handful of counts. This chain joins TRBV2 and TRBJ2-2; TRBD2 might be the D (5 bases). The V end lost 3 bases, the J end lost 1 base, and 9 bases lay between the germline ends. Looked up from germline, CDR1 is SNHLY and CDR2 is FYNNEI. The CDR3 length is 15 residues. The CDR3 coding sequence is TGTGCCAGCAGTGACGGGATTTGGAACACCGGGGAGCTGTTTTTT. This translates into CASSDGIWNTGELFF.

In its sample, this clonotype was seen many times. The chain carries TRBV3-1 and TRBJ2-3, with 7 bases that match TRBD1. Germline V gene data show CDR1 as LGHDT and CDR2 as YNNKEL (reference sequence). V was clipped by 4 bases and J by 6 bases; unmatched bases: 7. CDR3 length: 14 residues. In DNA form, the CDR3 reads TGTGCCAGCAGCCTTTCAACAGGGGACGATACGCAGTATTTT. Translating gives CASSLSTGDDTQYF.

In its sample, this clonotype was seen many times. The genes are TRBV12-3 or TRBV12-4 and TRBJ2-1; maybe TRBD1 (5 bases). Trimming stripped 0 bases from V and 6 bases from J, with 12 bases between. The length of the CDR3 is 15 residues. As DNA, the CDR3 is TGTGCCAGCAGTTTAGCAGGGGATTGGGGCAATGAGCAGTTCTTC. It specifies CASSLAGDWGNEQFF.

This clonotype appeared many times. CDR3 sequence reads: CASSFGVPYEQYF. Here the CDR3 DNA reads TGTGCCAGCAGCTTCGGAGTCCCCTACGAGCAGTACTTC. V and J are TRBV7-2 and TRBJ2-7; D not certain. The CDR3 is 13 residues long. Germline CDR1 is SGHTA and CDR2 is FQGNSA. V was clipped by 3 bases and J by 2 bases, with 8 bases between them.

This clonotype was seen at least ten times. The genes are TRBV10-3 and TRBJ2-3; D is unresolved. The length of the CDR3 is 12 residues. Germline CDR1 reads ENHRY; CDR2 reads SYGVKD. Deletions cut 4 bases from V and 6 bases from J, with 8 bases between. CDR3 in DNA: TGTGCCATCAGTGTGGTGGAGGATACGCAGTATTTT. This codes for CAISVVEDTQYF.

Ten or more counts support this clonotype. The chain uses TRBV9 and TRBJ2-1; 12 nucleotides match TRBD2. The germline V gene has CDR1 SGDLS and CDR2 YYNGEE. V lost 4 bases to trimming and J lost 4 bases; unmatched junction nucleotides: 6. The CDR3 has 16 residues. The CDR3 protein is CASSLSSGRGYNEQFF. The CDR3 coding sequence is TGTGCCAGCAGCCTCTCTAGCGGGAGGGGTTACAATGAGCAGTTCTTC.

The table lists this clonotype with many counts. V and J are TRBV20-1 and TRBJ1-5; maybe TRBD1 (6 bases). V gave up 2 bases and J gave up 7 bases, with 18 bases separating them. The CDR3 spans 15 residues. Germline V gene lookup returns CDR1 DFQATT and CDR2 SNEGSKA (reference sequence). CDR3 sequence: CSARSRPGGEQPQHF. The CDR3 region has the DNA TGCAGTGCTAGATCAAGACCGGGGGGCGAGCAGCCCCAGCATTTT.

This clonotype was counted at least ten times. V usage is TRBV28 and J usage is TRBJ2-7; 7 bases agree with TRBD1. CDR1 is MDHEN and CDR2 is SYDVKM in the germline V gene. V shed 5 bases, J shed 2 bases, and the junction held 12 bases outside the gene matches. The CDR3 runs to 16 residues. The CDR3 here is CASSHGKYRGAYEQYF. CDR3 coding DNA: TGTGCCAGCAGTCACGGAAAGTACAGGGGCGCCTACGAGCAGTACTTC.

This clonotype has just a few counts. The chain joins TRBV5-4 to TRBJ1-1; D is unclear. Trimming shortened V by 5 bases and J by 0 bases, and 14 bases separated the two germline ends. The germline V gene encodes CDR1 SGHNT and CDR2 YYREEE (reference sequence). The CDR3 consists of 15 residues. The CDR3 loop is CASSSNKGMNTEAFF. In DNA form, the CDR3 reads TGTGCCAGCAGTAGCAACAAAGGGATGAACACTGAAGCTTTCTTT.

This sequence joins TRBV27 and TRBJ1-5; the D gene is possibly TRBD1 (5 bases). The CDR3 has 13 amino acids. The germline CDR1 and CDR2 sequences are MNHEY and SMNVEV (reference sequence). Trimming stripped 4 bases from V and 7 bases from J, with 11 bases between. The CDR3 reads CASSSSRGQPQHF. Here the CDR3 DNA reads TGTGCCAGCAGTTCGAGTAGGGGCCAGCCCCAGCATTTT.

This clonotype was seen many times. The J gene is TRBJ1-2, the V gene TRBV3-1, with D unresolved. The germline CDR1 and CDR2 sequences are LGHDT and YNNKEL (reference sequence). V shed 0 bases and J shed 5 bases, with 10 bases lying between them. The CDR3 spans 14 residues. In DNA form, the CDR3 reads TGTGCCAGCAGCCAAGAGGCAGGAGCATATGGCTACACCTTC. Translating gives CASSQEAGAYGYTF.

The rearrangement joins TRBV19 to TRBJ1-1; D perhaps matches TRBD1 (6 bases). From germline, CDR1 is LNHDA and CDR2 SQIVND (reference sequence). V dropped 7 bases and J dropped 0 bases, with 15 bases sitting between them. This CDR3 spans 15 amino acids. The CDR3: CASKGSGHLNTEAFF. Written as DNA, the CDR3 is TGTGCCAGTAAGGGGTCGGGACACTTGAACACTGAAGCTTTCTTT.

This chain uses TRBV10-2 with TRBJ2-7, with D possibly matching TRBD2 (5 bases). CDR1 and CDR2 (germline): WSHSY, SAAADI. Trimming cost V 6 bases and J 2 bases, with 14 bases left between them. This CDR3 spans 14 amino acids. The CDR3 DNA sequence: TGCGCCAGCAGCCACCCCTTAGCGCCCTACGAGCAGTACTTC. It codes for CASSHPLAPYEQYF.

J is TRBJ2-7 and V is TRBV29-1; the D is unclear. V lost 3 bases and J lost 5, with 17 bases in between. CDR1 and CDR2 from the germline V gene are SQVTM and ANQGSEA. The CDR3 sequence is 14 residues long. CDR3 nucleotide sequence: TGCAGCGTTGAGAGCCCCAGAACGTCTAACGAGCAGTACTTC. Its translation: CSVESPRTSNEQYF.

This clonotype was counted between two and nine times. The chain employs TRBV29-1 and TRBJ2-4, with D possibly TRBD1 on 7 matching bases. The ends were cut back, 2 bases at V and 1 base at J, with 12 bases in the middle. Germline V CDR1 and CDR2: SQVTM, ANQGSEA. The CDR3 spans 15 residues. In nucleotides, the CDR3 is TGCAGCGTTGAATGGAGGGGGCAGGCCAAAAACATTCAGTACTTC. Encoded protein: CSVEWRGQAKNIQYF.

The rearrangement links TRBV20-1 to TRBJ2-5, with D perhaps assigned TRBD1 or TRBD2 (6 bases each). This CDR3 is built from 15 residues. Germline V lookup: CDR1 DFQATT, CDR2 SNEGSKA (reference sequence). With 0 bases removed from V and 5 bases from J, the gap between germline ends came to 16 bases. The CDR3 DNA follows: TGCAGTGCTAGAGATGGAGTTTGGGGGGCGGAGACCCAGTACTTC. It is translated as CSARDGVWGAETQYF.

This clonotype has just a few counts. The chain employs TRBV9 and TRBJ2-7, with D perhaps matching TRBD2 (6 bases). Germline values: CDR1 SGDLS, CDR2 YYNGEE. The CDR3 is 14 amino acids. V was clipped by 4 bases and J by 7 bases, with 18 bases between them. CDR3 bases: TGTGCCAGCAGCCCCGGGGGACTTACGGGGGAGCAGTACTTC. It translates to CASSPGGLTGEQYF. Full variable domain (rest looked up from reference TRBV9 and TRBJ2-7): DSGVTQTPKHLITATGQRVTLRCSPRSGDLSVYWYQQSLDQGLQFLIQYYNGEERAKGNILERFSAQQFPDLHSELNLSSLELGDSALYFCASSPGGLTGEQYFGPGTRLTVT.

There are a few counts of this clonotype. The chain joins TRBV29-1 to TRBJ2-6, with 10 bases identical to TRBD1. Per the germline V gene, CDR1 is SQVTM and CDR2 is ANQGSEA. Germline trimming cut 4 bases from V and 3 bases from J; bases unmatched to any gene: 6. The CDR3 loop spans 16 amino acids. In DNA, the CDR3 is TGCAGCGTTGTGTCCGGGACAGGGGATGGGGCCAACGTCCTGACTTTC. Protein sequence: CSVVSGTGDGANVLTF.

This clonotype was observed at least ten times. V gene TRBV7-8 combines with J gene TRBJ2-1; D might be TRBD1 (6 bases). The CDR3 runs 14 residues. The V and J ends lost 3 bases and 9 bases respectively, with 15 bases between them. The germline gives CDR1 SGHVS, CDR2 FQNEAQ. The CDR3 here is CASSFRGEIGEQFF. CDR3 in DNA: TGTGCCAGCAGCTTCAGGGGCGAGATCGGTGAGCAGTTCTTC. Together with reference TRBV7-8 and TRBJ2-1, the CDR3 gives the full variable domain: GAGVSQSPRYKVAKRGQDVALRCDPISGHVSLFWYQQALGQGPEFLTYFQNEAQLDKSGLPSDRFFAERPEGSVSTLKIQRTQQEDSAVYLCASSFRGEIGEQFFGPGTRLTVL.

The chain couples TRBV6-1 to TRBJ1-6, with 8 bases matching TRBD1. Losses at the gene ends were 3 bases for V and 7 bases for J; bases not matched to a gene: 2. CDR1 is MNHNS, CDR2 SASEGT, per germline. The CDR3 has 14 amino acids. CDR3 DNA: TGTGCCAGCAGTGATTGGACAGGGAATTCACCCCTCCACTTT. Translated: CASSDWTGNSPLHF.

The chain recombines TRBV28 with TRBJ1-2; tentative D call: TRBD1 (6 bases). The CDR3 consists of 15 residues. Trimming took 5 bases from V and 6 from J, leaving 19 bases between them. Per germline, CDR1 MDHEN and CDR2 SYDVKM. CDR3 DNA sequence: TGTGCCAGCAGTCCTACCGGGACACCCTACAATGGCTACACCTTC. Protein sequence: CASSPTGTPYNGYTF.

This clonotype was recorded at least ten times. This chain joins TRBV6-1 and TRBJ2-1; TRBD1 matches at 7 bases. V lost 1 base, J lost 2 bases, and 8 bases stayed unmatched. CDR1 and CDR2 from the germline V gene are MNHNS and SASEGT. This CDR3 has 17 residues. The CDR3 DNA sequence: TGTGCCAGCAGTGAAGAGTGGAAGGGGGCGACCTACAATGAGCAGTTCTTC. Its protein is CASSEEWKGATYNEQFF.

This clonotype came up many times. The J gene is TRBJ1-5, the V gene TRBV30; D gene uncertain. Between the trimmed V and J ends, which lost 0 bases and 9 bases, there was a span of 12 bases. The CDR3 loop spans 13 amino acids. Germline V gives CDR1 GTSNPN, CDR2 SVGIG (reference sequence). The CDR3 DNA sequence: TGTGCCTGGAGTGTGGACCCCGGTCGGCCCCAGCATTTT. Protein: CAWSVDPGRPQHF.

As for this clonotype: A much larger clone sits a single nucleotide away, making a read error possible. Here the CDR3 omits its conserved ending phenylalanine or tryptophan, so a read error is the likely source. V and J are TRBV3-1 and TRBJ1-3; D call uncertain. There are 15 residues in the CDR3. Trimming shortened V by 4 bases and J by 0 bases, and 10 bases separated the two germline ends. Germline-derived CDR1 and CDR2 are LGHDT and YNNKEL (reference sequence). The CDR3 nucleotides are TGTGCCAGCAGCCGAACAGATTTCTCTGGAAACACCATATATTCT. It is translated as CASSRTDFSGNTIYS.

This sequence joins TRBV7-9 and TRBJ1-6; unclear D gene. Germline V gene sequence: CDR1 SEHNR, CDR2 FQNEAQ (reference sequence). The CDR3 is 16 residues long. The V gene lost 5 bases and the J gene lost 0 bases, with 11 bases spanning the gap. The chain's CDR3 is CASSPTPISYNSPLHF. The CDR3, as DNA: TGTGCCAGCAGCCCGACACCCATCTCCTATAATTCACCCCTCCACTTT. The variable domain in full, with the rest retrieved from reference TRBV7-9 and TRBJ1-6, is DTGVSQNPRHKITKRGQNVTFRCDPISEHNRLYWYRQTLGQGPEFLTYFQNEAQLEKSRLLSDRFSAERPKGSFSTLEIQRTEQGDSAMYLCASSPTPISYNSPLHFGNGTRLTVT.